These 13 T cell receptor beta chains originate from one sample sequenced in a study of T cells in Graves' hyperthyroidism and ophthalmopathy. RNA transcripts served as the template for amplifying TCR beta CDR3 regions. In the first-round RT-PCR of the TCR CDR3, the HTBI primer set was used. Each CDR3 protein gets one entry after TCRdb re-called the multiplex PCR reads with MiXCR. The table includes about 580,000 distinct CDR3 sequences, around 45% detected once. The specimen sequenced was peripheral blood or thyroid tissue (not recorded which). Receptors originate from a woman under 30 with Graves' hyperthyroidism.

The V call is TRBV9, the J call TRBJ1-1; 7 bases align to TRBD1. The germline gives CDR1 SGDLS, CDR2 YYNGEE. V was pared by 3 bases and J by 7 bases, with 15 bases of the junction left unmatched. The CDR3 totals 16 residues. The CDR3 reads CASSASGAGTVGEAFF. Here the CDR3 DNA reads TGTGCCAGCAGCGCCAGCGGAGCCGGGACAGTTGGTGAAGCTTTCTTT.

About this clonotype: A clone one base away is much larger, so this may be a read error. The gene calls are TRBV29-1 and TRBJ2-7; possible D gene TRBD2, 5 bases. Germline CDR1 reads SQVTM; CDR2 reads ANQGSEA. The CDR3 totals 14 residues. The CDR3 is CSASQQESSYERYF. The CDR3 nucleotides read TGCAGTGCTAGCCAGCAAGAAAGCTCCTACGAGCGGTACTTC.

In this sample, this clonotype turned up once. The V gene is TRBV7-3, the J gene TRBJ1-1; weak D call: TRBD1 (5 bases). Trimming stripped 6 bases from V and 0 bases from J, with 11 bases between. CDR3 length equals 14 residues. Germline V lookup: CDR1 SGHTA, CDR2 FQGTGA. CDR3: CASRGRAVNTEAFF. CDR3 nucleotides: TGTGCCAGCAGGGGACGGGCGGTGAACACTGAAGCTTTCTTT. The full variable domain, its missing parts supplied by reference TRBV7-3 and TRBJ1-1, is GAGVSQTPSNKVTEKGKYVELRCDPISGHTALYWYRQSLGQGPEFLIYFQGTGAADDSGLPNDRFFAVRPEGSVSTLKIQRTERGDSAVYLCASRGRAVNTEAFFGQGTRLTVV.

The chain couples TRBV5-1 to TRBJ2-3, with 10 bases lining up with TRBD2. This CDR3 region has 16 residues. CDR1 and CDR2 from the germline V gene are SGHRS and YFSETQ. J was trimmed by 5 bases and V by 4 bases; bases with no gene match: 10. CDR3 bases: TGCGCCAGCAGCCCACTGGGGCTAGCGGGAGAAGATACGCAGTATTTT. It encodes CASSPLGLAGEDTQYF.

Comment on this clonotype: A read error may be the cause here, since a much bigger clone is one base away. The rearrangement joins TRBV5-1 to TRBJ1-2; unclear D gene. CDR1 is SGHRS and CDR2 is YFSETQ in the germline V gene. This CDR3 spans 15 amino acids. The V end lost 1 base, the J end lost 3 bases, and 13 bases lay between the germline ends. This CDR3 is CASSLRGIADYGYTF. CDR3 in DNA: TGCGCCAGCAGCTTGAGAGGGATAGCTGACTATGGCTACACCTTC.

This chain connects TRBV7-6 to TRBJ2-7; 10 nucleotides agree with TRBD2. In germline, CDR1 is SGHVS, CDR2 FNYEAQ. The length of the CDR3 is 14 residues. CDR3: CARRAGTSVIEQYF. The CDR3 DNA reads TGTGCTAGGCGGGCCGGGACTAGCGTGATTGAGCAGTACTTC. The entire variable domain, with the rest obtained from reference TRBV7-6 and TRBJ2-7, is as follows: GAGVSQSPRYKVTKRGQDVALRCDPISGHVSLYWYRQALGQGPEFLTYFNYEAQQDKSGLPNDRFSAERPEGSISTLTIQRTEQRDSAMYRCARRAGTSVIEQYFGPGTRLTVT.

The table lists this clonotype with a count of one. J is TRBJ1-5 and V is TRBV20-1, with D uncertain. There are 13 residues in the CDR3. CDR1 is DFQATT, CDR2 SNEGSKA, per germline (reference sequence). With 6 bases removed from V and 14 bases from J, the gap between germline ends came to 23 bases. The DNA for the CDR3 is TGCAGTGCCCCTGATTGGGCGGGAGTGGGCGAGCATTTT. It encodes CSAPDWAGVGEHF.

J is TRBJ1-3 and V is TRBV2; D ambiguous. V shed 3 bases and J shed 3 bases, with 9 bases lying between them. CDR1 and CDR2 from the germline V gene are SNHLY and FYNNEI. This CDR3 spans 14 amino acids. The CDR3 protein is CASSELTVGNTIYF. CDR3 nucleotide sequence: TGTGCCAGCAGTGAGTTAACAGTTGGAAACACCATATATTTT. Based on the CDR3 plus reference TRBV2 and TRBJ1-3, the full variable domain is EPEVTQTPSHQVTQMGQEVILRCVPISNHLYFYWYRQILGQKVEFLVSFYNNEISEKSEIFDDQFSVERPDGSNFTLKIRSTKLEDSAMYFCASSELTVGNTIYFGEGSWLTVV.

This clonotype was counted many times. The chain recombines TRBV4-2 with TRBJ2-7; 12 positions agree with TRBD2. Germline V gene data show CDR1 as LGHNA and CDR2 as YNFKEQ. V was clipped by 2 bases and J by 0 bases; unmatched bases: 8. The CDR3 is made up of 18 amino acids. The CDR3 reads CASSQMGLAGPSSYEQYF. The DNA of the CDR3 is TGTGCCAGCAGCCAAATGGGACTAGCGGGCCCGAGCTCCTACGAGCAGTACTTC.

CDR3 region: CSAARDPEEFF. In DNA, the CDR3 is TGCAGTGCTGCCCGGGACCCTGAAGAGTTCTTT. V gene TRBV20-1 combines with J gene TRBJ1-1; a possible D gene is TRBD1 (5 bases). There are 11 residues in the CDR3. Trimming removed 5 bases from V and 14 bases from J, with 18 bases in between. Germline-derived CDR1 and CDR2 are DFQATT and SNEGSKA (reference sequence).

V is TRBV11-3 and J is TRBJ2-7, with D maybe TRBD2 (6 bases). Trimming pared 4 bases from V and 1 base from J, leaving 23 bases between. The CDR3 is made up of 18 amino acids. Per germline, CDR1 SGHNT and CDR2 YENEEA. This CDR3 reads CASSSYGKRVGGSYEQYF. Written as DNA, the CDR3 is TGTGCCAGCAGCTCCTACGGCAAGCGGGTGGGTGGGTCCTACGAGCAGTACTTC.

This clonotype was detected only once. J is TRBJ1-2 and V is TRBV3-1, with D possibly TRBD1 on 6 matching bases. The V gene's germline CDR1 is LGHDT and CDR2 YNNKEL (reference sequence). The CDR3 spans 14 residues. The V end lost 5 bases, the J end lost 6 bases, and 16 bases lay between the germline ends. DNA of the CDR3: TGTGCCAGCAGCGCTTACAGGGCTTCACATGGCTACACCTTC. It specifies CASSAYRASHGYTF.

The chain joins TRBV30 to TRBJ2-5, with D perhaps being TRBD1 or TRBD2 (5 bases each). CDR1 is GTSNPN, CDR2 SVGIG, per germline (reference sequence). Trimming stripped 0 bases from V and 2 bases from J, with 13 bases between. The CDR3 covers 15 residues. CDR3 nucleotides: TGTGCCTGGAGTGTAGGGTGGGACGGACAAGAGACCCAGTACTTC. Translating gives CAWSVGWDGQETQYF.